The T cell receptor beta chain described here comes from a study of Graves' ophthalmopathy and Graves' hyperthyroidism. Germline assignment: CDR1 SGHAT and CDR2 FQNNGV. This CDR3 contains 15 residues. Deletions cut 0 bases from V and 1 base from J, with 10 bases between. Ten or more counts support this clonotype. As the template, RNA transcripts were used to amplify TCR beta CDR3 regions. The first round was an RT-PCR with HTBI primers, and the second round was a multiplex PCR. TCRdb itself ran the multiplex PCR reads through MiXCR, one entry per CDR3 protein. The sample includes 1 million to 1.3 million distinct CDR3 sequences, less than 45% of them seen just once. Patients in the hyperthyroidism group, adults aged 18 to 65, were newly diagnosed, under 2 months' duration.

The rearrangement uses TRBV11-2 and TRBJ2-7; possibly TRBD1 for D (6 bases). Sequencing was performed on peripheral blood or thyroid tissue (not recorded which). This clonotype was obtained from an adult man with Graves' hyperthyroidism. CDR3 in amino acids: CASSLDGTLSYEQYF. The CDR3 DNA is TGTGCCAGCAGCTTAGATGGGACACTGTCCTACGAGCAGTACTTC. The whole variable domain, remainder taken from reference TRBV11-2 and TRBJ2-7, is EAGVAQSPRYKIIEKRQSVAFWCNPISGHATLYWYQQILGQGPKLLIQFQNNGVVDDSQLPKDRFSAERLKGVDSTLKIQPAKLEDSAVYLCASSLDGTLSYEQYFGPGTRLTVT.